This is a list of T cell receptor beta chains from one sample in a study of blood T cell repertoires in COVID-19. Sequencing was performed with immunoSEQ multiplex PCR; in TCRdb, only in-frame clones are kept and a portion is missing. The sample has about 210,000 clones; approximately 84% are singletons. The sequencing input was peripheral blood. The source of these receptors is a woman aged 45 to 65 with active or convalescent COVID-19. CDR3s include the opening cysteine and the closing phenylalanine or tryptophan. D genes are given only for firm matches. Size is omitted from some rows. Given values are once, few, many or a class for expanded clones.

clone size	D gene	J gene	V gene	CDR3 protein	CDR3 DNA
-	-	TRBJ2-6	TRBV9	CASSPRFSGANVLTF	TGTGCCAGCAGCCCTAGATTCTCTGGGGCCAACGTCCTGACTTTC
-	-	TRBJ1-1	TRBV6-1	CASSDGFGREGAEAFF	TGTGCCAGCAGTGATGGGTTCGGGAGGGAGGGGGCTGAAGCTTTCTTT
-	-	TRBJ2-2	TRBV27	CASSSSGVPTGELFF	TGTGCCAGCAGTTCTTCAGGGGTACCCACCGGGGAGCTGTTTTTT
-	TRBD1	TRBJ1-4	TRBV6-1	CASSEGSRTGVEKLFF	TGTGCCAGCAGTGAGGGGTCGCGGACAGGGGTCGAAAAACTGTTTTTT
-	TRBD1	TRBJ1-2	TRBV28	CASKTGTGVGYGYTF	TGTGCCAGCAAGACCGGGACAGGGGTTGGGTATGGCTACACCTTC
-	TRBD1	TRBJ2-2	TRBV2	CASRLGTGAITGELFF	TGTGCCAGCAGGCTAGGCACAGGGGCTATCACCGGGGAGCTGTTTTTT
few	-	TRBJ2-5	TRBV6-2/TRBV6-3	CASSLEERETQYF	TGTGCCAGCAGCCTAGAGGAGCGGGAGACCCAGTACTTC
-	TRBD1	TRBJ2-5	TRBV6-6	CASTGTAQETQYF	TGTGCCAGCACCGGGACAGCCCAAGAGACCCAGTACTTC
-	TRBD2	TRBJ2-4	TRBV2	CASAGPSGAKNIQYF	TGTGCCAGCGCGGGGCCTAGCGGAGCCAAAAACATTCAGTACTTC
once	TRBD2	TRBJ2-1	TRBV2	CASSAGLAGAQQFF	TGTGCCAGCAGTGCGGGACTAGCGGGGGCTCAGCAGTTCTTC
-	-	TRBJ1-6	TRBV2	CASSLGVGNSPLHF	TGTGCCAGCAGTCTCGGGGTTGGAAATTCACCCCTCCACTTT
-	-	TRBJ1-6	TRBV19	CASRRGSVENSPLHF	TGTGCCAGTAGGAGGGGGTCGGTGGAGAATTCACCCCTCCACTTT
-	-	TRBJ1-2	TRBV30	CAWSETEVYGYTF	TGTGCCTGGAGCGAAACGGAGGTCTATGGCTACACCTTC
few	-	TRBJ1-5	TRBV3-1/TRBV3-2	CASSPGFQGFNQPQHF	TGTGCCAGCAGCCCGGGGTTCCAGGGGTTCAATCAGCCCCAGCATTTT
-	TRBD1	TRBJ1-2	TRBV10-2	CASGDRGVRGYGYTF	TGCGCCAGTGGGGACAGGGGGGTTAGAGGTTATGGCTACACCTTC
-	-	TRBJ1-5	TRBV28	CASSWGAAGQPQHF	TGTGCCAGCAGTTGGGGAGCCGCGGGTCAGCCCCAGCATTTT
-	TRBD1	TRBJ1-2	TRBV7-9	CASSPQGGYGYTF	TGTGCCAGCAGCCCCCAGGGGGGCTATGGCTACACCTTC
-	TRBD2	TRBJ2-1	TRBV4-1	CASSHRPRGGGASGEQFF	TGCGCCAGCAGCCACCGGCCTCGGGGCGGGGGGGCCTCGGGTGAGCAGTTCTTC
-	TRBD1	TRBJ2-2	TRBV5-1	CASSTGQGLGTGELFF	TGCGCCAGCAGCACGGGACAGGGGTTGGGAACCGGGGAGCTGTTTTTT
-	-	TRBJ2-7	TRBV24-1	CATSDLDRPYEQYF	TGTGCCACCAGTGATTTGGACAGGCCCTACGAGCAGTACTTC
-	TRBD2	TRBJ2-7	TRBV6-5	CASSLLAGTYEQYF	TGTGCCAGCAGTTTACTAGCGGGGACATACGAGCAGTACTTC
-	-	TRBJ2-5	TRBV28	CASSTRLVGETQYF	TGTGCCAGCAGTACCCGACTAGTAGGAGAGACCCAGTACTTC
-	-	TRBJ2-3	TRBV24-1	CATSGRGIRTATSTDTQYF	TGTGCCACGTCCGGTCGGGGTATACGGACTGCTACTAGCACAGATACGCAGTATTTT
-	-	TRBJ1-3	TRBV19	CASRGTGNTIYF	TGTGCCAGTCGGGGGACTGGAAACACCATATATTTT
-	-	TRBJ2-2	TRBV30	CAWRGGPGELFF	TGTGCCTGGAGGGGGGGGCCCGGGGAGCTGTTTTTT
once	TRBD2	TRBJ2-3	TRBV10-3	CAISELTSGGRDTQYF	TGTGCCATCAGTGAGTTAACTAGCGGGGGTCGGGATACGCAGTATTTT
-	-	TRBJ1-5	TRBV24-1	CATSDSRNFQPQHF	TGTGCCACCAGTGATTCCAGGAATTTCCAGCCCCAGCATTTT
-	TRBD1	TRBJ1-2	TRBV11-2	CASRQLGQGGFGGYTF	TGTGCCAGCCGCCAATTAGGACAGGGGGGTTTTGGTGGCTACACCTTC
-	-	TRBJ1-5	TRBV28	CASSFLRAARNQPQHF	TGTGCCAGCAGTTTCCTCAGGGCCGCCAGGAATCAGCCCCAGCATTTT
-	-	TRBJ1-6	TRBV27	CATRLPNSPLHF	TGTGCCACCCGACTCCCAAATTCACCCCTCCACTTT
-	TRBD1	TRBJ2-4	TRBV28	CASSPHLAPTGDKKNIQYF	TGTGCCAGCAGCCCTCATTTGGCCCCAACAGGGGACAAGAAAAACATTCAGTACTTC
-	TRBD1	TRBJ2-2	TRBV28	CASSPPGQGYTGELFF	TGTGCCAGCAGTCCCCCCGGACAGGGCTATACCGGGGAGCTGTTTTTT
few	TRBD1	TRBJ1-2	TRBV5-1	CASSLVATGVDGYTF	TGCGCCAGCAGCTTGGTGGCGACAGGGGTTGATGGCTACACCTTC
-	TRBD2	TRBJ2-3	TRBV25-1	CASDPTSGRADTQYF	TGTGCCAGCGATCCGACTAGCGGGAGGGCAGATACGCAGTATTTT
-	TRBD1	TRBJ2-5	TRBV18	CASSYTGQGAFETQYF	TGTGCCAGCTCATACACCGGACAGGGGGCCTTCGAGACCCAGTACTTC
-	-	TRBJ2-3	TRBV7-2	CASSLRGPTDTQYF	TGTGCCAGCAGCTTAAGGGGCCCCACAGATACGCAGTATTTT
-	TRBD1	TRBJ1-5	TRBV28	CASTASTGNQPQHF	TGTGCCAGCACCGCTTCGACAGGGAATCAGCCCCAGCATTTT
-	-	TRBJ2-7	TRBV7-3	CASSLQGRGDEQYF	TGTGCCAGCAGCTTACAGGGTCGCGGGGACGAGCAGTACTTC
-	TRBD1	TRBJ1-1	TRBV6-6	CASRDRGLTEAFF	TGTGCCAGCAGGGACAGGGGGCTCACTGAAGCTTTCTTT
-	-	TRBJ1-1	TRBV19	CASTLTWGDTEAFF	TGTGCCAGTACCCTCACCTGGGGGGACACTGAAGCTTTCTTT
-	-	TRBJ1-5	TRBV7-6	CASSLAGGLGNQPQHF	TGTGCCAGCAGCTTAGCGGGGGGATTGGGCAATCAGCCCCAGCATTTT
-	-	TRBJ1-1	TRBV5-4	CASSPPRGGVTEAFF	TGTGCCAGCAGCCCCCCGCGGGGAGGGGTCACTGAAGCTTTCTTT
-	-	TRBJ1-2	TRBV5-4	CASVQQGNYGYTF	TGTGCCAGCGTACAACAGGGCAACTATGGCTACACCTTC
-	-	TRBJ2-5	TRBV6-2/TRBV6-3	CASSYLETQYF	TGTGCCAGCAGTTATCTCGAGACCCAGTACTTC
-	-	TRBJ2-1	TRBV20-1	CSARGTDEQFF	TGCAGTGCTAGAGGAACGGATGAGCAGTTCTTC
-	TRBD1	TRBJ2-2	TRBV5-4	CASSWDRATGELFF	TGTGCCAGCAGCTGGGACAGGGCCACCGGGGAGCTGTTTTTT
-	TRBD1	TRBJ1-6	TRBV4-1	CASSRGQRNNSPLHF	TGCGCCAGCAGCCGGGGACAGCGGAATAATTCACCCCTCCACTTT
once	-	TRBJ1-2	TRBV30	CAWTAGHGYTF	TGTGCCTGGACGGCGGGACATGGCTACACCTTC
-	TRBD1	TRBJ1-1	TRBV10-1	CASSVGDRLEAFF	TGCGCCAGCAGTGTGGGGGACAGGCTTGAAGCTTTCTTT
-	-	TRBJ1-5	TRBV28	CASRLGGASGSNQPQHF	TGTGCCAGCAGACTCGGGGGGGCGAGTGGTAGCAATCAGCCCCAGCATTTT
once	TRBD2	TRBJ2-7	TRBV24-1	CATRREAATYEQYF	TGTGCCACCCGCCGGGAGGCAGCCACCTACGAGCAGTACTTC
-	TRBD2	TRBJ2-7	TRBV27	CASSLFSTSGMGEQYF	TGTGCCAGCAGTTTATTTTCGACTAGCGGGATGGGAGAGCAGTACTTC
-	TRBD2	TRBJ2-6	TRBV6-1	CASSDAGGGGANVLTF	TGTGCCAGCAGTGACGCGGGGGGCGGTGGGGCCAACGTCCTGACTTTC
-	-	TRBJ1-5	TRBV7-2	CASSPKADQPQHF	TGTGCCAGCAGCCCGAAAGCGGATCAGCCCCAGCATTTT
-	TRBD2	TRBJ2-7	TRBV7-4	CASSSLAGDEQYF	TGTGCCAGCAGCTCACTAGCGGGAGACGAGCAGTACTTC